These 10 T cell receptor beta chains were all obtained from the same sample, sequenced in a study of blood T cell repertoires in COVID-19. TCRdb keeps only in-frame clones here, not all; method: immunoSEQ multiplex PCR. The sample records about 170,000 clones, approximately 83% being singletons. The sequenced sample was peripheral blood. All receptors derive from a human donor with acute or convalescent COVID-19. The donor label of this sample is uncertain.

The chain employs TRBV7-8 and TRBJ2-5, with 8 bases aligning to TRBD1. CDR3 length: 14 amino acids. The germline gives CDR1 SGHVS, CDR2 FQNEAQ. The V segment lost 5 bases and the J segment 2 bases; nucleotides outside the gene matches: 4. Written as DNA, the CDR3 is TGTGCCAGCAGCCGGACAGGGCGGCAAGAGACCCAGTACTTC. As protein: CASSRTGRQETQYF.

The V call is TRBV19, the J call TRBJ1-5; no firm D call. Germline-derived CDR1 and CDR2 are LNHDA and SQIVND (reference sequence). The germline V and J ends were trimmed by 6 bases and 0 bases, with 18 bases remaining between them. The CDR3 consists of 17 residues. CDR3 amino acids: CASSHPPSRHSNQPQHF. In DNA, the CDR3 is TGTGCCAGTAGCCATCCTCCCAGCCGACATAGCAATCAGCCCCAGCATTTT. Full variable domain (missing parts from reference TRBV19 and TRBJ1-5): DGGITQSPKYLFRKEGQNVTLSCEQNLNHDAMYWYRQDPGQGLRLIYYSQIVNDFQKGDIAEGYSVSREKKESFPLTVTSAQKNPTAFYLCASSHPPSRHSNQPQHFGDGTRLSIL.

V and J are TRBV27 and TRBJ2-3; TRBD2 is a possible D gene (6 bases). Germline CDR1 is MNHEY and CDR2 is SMNVEV (reference sequence). The CDR3 is 17 residues long. Trimming shortened V by 6 bases and J by 0 bases, and 19 bases separated the two germline ends. The CDR3 bases are TGTGCCAGCAGACCTCGTAAAGACGGACTAAGCACAGATACGCAGTATTTT. Translated, it gives CASRPRKDGLSTDTQYF.

The rearrangement joins TRBV30 to TRBJ1-5, with TRBD1 matching 7 bases. Germline V gives CDR1 GTSNPN, CDR2 SVGIG (reference sequence). After removal of 2 bases from V and 0 bases from J, the junction contained 7 bases not matched to a gene. The CDR3 consists of 16 residues. The DNA for the CDR3 is TGTGCCTGGAGTAGAAGGGGGCAGGCTAGCAATCAGCCCCAGCATTTT. This encodes CAWSRRGQASNQPQHF.

This clone was seen only once. This chain uses TRBV10-3 with TRBJ2-3; TRBD2 matches at 11 bases. The V and J ends lost 5 bases and 3 bases, in that order; junction bases with no gene match: 4. This CDR3 contains 15 residues. Germline assignment: CDR1 ENHRY and CDR2 SYGVKD. CDR3 sequence reads: CAISLAGGQTDTQYF. The CDR3 region has the DNA TGTGCCATCAGTTTAGCGGGAGGGCAAACAGATACGCAGTATTTT.

The chain recombines TRBV5-1 with TRBJ1-1; 9 bases are shared with TRBD1. With V trimmed by 7 bases and J by 2 bases, 6 bases remained unmatched. The CDR3 covers 14 residues. CDR1 is SGHRS and CDR2 is YFSETQ in the germline V gene. The DNA for the CDR3 is TGCGCCAGCCGCCGGGACAGGGCTAACACTGAAGCTTTCTTT. The encoded protein is CASRRDRANTEAFF.

V is TRBV9 and J is TRBJ2-3; 9 bases match TRBD2. The ends lost 3 bases at V and 1 base at J; junction bases unmatched: 0. The CDR3 is 14 residues long. Germline V gene sequence: CDR1 SGDLS, CDR2 YYNGEE. This chain's CDR3 is CASSGLAGTDTQYF. In nucleotides, the CDR3 is TGTGCCAGCAGCGGACTAGCGGGCACAGATACGCAGTATTTT.

The chain is built from TRBV5-1 and TRBJ2-5; TRBD2 agrees at 12 bases. V lost 4 bases, J lost 1 base, and 5 bases stayed unmatched. CDR1 is SGHRS, CDR2 YFSETQ, per germline. The CDR3 has 16 residues. DNA for the CDR3: TGCGCCAGCAGCCTACTAGCGGGAGGTCTCCAAGAGACCCAGTACTTC. It yields the protein CASSLLAGGLQETQYF.

Notes on this clone: One end of the junction does not line up with germline, which may come from a read error. The chain employs TRBV6-5 and TRBJ2-5; a weak D match, TRBD2 (5 bases). Germline V gene data show CDR1 as MNHEY and CDR2 as SVGAGI. The CDR3 contains 13 residues. CDR3: CAGSRGPQETQYF. DNA for the CDR3: TGTGCCGGCAGTCGAGGGCCACAAGAGACCCAGTACTTC.

This sequence joins TRBV11-3 and TRBJ2-7; TRBD2 matches 11 bases. V dropped 2 bases and J dropped 10; count of bases not matched to a gene: 4. The CDR3 consists of 13 residues. Germline-derived CDR1 and CDR2 are SGHNT and YENEEA. The CDR3 region has the DNA TGTGCCAGCAGCTTACTAGCGGGGGGCCAACAGTACTTC. This sequence encodes CASSLLAGGQQYF.